The rows below give T cell receptor beta chains drawn from one sample of a study of beta chain features in type 1 diabetes. The table came from immunoSEQ multiplex PCR; TCRdb's copy has only in-frame clones and leaves some out. The sample holds approximately 730,000 clones, over 10% seen once. Sequenced: naive CD4+ T cells from blood. The receptors stem from a man younger than 35 with type 1 diabetes. CDR3s include the opening cysteine and the closing phenylalanine or tryptophan. The order of the fields is V gene, D gene, clone size, J gene, CDR3 protein, CDR3 DNA. The D gene is left open where the match is weak. Some rows mark clone size as missing; the rest say once, few, many or name a class of expanded clone.

v_call: TRBV29-1
d_call: NA
clone_size: few
j_call: TRBJ2-1
cdr3_aa: CSVVPTIWGHYNEQFF
cdr3_nt: TGCAGCGTTGTCCCCACCATCTGGGGCCACTACAATGAGCAGTTCTTC

v_call: TRBV28
d_call: TRBD1
clone_size: few
j_call: TRBJ2-6
cdr3_aa: CASRTGALSSGANVLTF
cdr3_nt: TGTGCCAGCAGGACAGGGGCCCTCAGCTCTGGGGCCAACGTCCTGACTTTC

v_call: TRBV7-8
d_call: NA
clone_size: few
j_call: TRBJ1-5
cdr3_aa: CASSFLRVAQPQHF
cdr3_nt: TGTGCCAGCAGCTTTCTCAGGGTGGCTCAGCCCCAGCATTTT

v_call: TRBV27
d_call: NA
clone_size: NA
j_call: TRBJ2-5
cdr3_aa: CASRPGPAGKTQYF
cdr3_nt: TGTGCCAGCAGGCCGGGCCCGGCAGGGAAGACCCAGTACTTC

v_call: TRBV29-1
d_call: TRBD2
clone_size: few
j_call: TRBJ2-1
cdr3_aa: CSVEGPSGGTSYNEQFF
cdr3_nt: TGCAGCGTTGAAGGACCTAGCGGGGGGACCTCCTACAATGAGCAGTTCTTC

v_call: TRBV7-6
d_call: NA
clone_size: NA
j_call: TRBJ1-2
cdr3_aa: CASSLGGTNYGYTF
cdr3_nt: TGTGCCAGCAGCCTGGGGGGCACTAACTATGGCTACACCTTC

v_call: TRBV28
d_call: NA
clone_size: NA
j_call: TRBJ2-7
cdr3_aa: CASSLGTSSYEQYF
cdr3_nt: TGTGCCAGCAGTTTAGGCACGAGCTCCTACGAGCAGTACTTC

v_call: TRBV5-1
d_call: TRBD2
clone_size: few
j_call: TRBJ2-5
cdr3_aa: CASSLGSQAGGAETQYF
cdr3_nt: TGCGCCAGCAGCTTGGGGTCCCAAGCGGGGGGCGCGGAGACCCAGTACTTC

v_call: TRBV6-4
d_call: NA
clone_size: NA
j_call: TRBJ2-2
cdr3_aa: CASSPQGPPNTGELFF
cdr3_nt: TGTGCCAGCAGTCCACAGGGCCCGCCGAACACCGGGGAGCTGTTTTTT

v_call: TRBV7-8
d_call: TRBD1
clone_size: NA
j_call: TRBJ2-4
cdr3_aa: CASSPRQGARENIQYF
cdr3_nt: TGTGCCAGCAGCCCCCGACAGGGGGCGAGAGAGAACATTCAGTACTTC

v_call: TRBV11-2
d_call: TRBD1
clone_size: NA
j_call: TRBJ1-2
cdr3_aa: CASSPLQGQRLHGYTF
cdr3_nt: TGTGCCAGCAGCCCACTCCAGGGACAGAGGTTACATGGCTACACCTTC

v_call: TRBV5-1
d_call: NA
clone_size: few
j_call: TRBJ1-4
cdr3_aa: CASSLAGNEKLFF
cdr3_nt: TGCGCCAGCAGCTTGGCAGGGAATGAAAAACTGTTTTTT

v_call: TRBV5-1
d_call: NA
clone_size: few
j_call: TRBJ1-1
cdr3_aa: CASSLAGADTEAFF
cdr3_nt: TGCGCCAGCAGCTTGGCAGGGGCCGACACTGAAGCTTTCTTT

v_call: TRBV7-9
d_call: NA
clone_size: NA
j_call: TRBJ1-2
cdr3_aa: CASSPDTALWVYGYTF
cdr3_nt: TGTGCCAGCAGCCCTGACACGGCCTTGTGGGTCTATGGCTACACCTTC

v_call: TRBV11-2
d_call: NA
clone_size: few
j_call: TRBJ2-2
cdr3_aa: CASSFGGRSGELFF
cdr3_nt: TGTGCCAGCAGCTTTGGGGGCCGCAGCGGGGAGCTGTTTTTT

v_call: TRBV27
d_call: NA
clone_size: NA
j_call: TRBJ2-3
cdr3_aa: CASSVGQTTDTQYF
cdr3_nt: TGTGCCAGCAGCGTCGGACAGACAACAGATACGCAGTATTTT

v_call: TRBV2
d_call: TRBD2
clone_size: NA
j_call: TRBJ2-3
cdr3_aa: CASSLAGDTDTQYF
cdr3_nt: TGTGCCAGCAGTCTAGCGGGGGACACAGATACGCAGTATTTT

v_call: TRBV4-1
d_call: TRBD1
clone_size: few
j_call: TRBJ2-7
cdr3_aa: CASSQGAGTVSSYEQYF
cdr3_nt: TGCGCCAGCAGCCAAGGGGCCGGGACAGTGAGCTCCTACGAGCAGTACTTC

v_call: TRBV7-9
d_call: NA
clone_size: NA
j_call: TRBJ1-2
cdr3_aa: CAITNGYTF
cdr3_nt: TGTGCCATAACCAATGGCTACACCTTC

v_call: TRBV6-6
d_call: TRBD1
clone_size: few
j_call: TRBJ1-5
cdr3_aa: CASSDRGPQPQHF
cdr3_nt: TGTGCCAGCTCTGACAGGGGGCCTCAGCCCCAGCATTTT

v_call: TRBV29-1
d_call: TRBD2
clone_size: few
j_call: TRBJ2-1
cdr3_aa: CSVARAGGEQFF
cdr3_nt: TGCAGCGTTGCTAGGGCGGGAGGTGAGCAGTTCTTC

v_call: TRBV6-5
d_call: NA
clone_size: NA
j_call: TRBJ2-7
cdr3_aa: CASKLRVWSSYEQYF
cdr3_nt: TGTGCCAGCAAGTTGAGGGTTTGGAGCTCCTACGAGCAGTACTTC

v_call: TRBV5-1
d_call: NA
clone_size: few
j_call: TRBJ2-5
cdr3_aa: CASSLGDQETQYF
cdr3_nt: TGCGCCAGCAGCTTGGGAGACCAAGAGACCCAGTACTTC

v_call: TRBV7-3
d_call: TRBD1
clone_size: NA
j_call: TRBJ2-3
cdr3_aa: CASSLTGDTQYF
cdr3_nt: TGTGCCAGCAGCTTGACAGGGGATACGCAGTATTTT

v_call: TRBV4-2
d_call: TRBD2
clone_size: NA
j_call: TRBJ2-7
cdr3_aa: CASSPTGGSSYEQYF
cdr3_nt: TGTGCCAGCAGCCCCACGGGGGGGAGTTCCTACGAGCAGTACTTC

v_call: TRBV7-3
d_call: NA
clone_size: NA
j_call: TRBJ1-5
cdr3_aa: CASSLSGTGNQPQHF
cdr3_nt: TGTGCCAGCAGCTTATCGGGTACAGGGAATCAGCCCCAGCATTTT

v_call: TRBV5-1
d_call: TRBD1
clone_size: few
j_call: TRBJ2-1
cdr3_aa: CASSLRGQGGDEQFF
cdr3_nt: TGCGCCAGCAGCTTAAGAGGACAGGGTGGAGATGAGCAGTTCTTC

v_call: TRBV10-3
d_call: NA
clone_size: few
j_call: TRBJ2-3
cdr3_aa: CAISESRTSTDTQYF
cdr3_nt: TGTGCCATCAGTGAGTCGCGGACTAGCACAGATACGCAGTATTTT

v_call: TRBV19
d_call: NA
clone_size: NA
j_call: TRBJ2-2
cdr3_aa: CASSPRYGELFF
cdr3_nt: TGTGCCAGTAGTCCCCGATACGGGGAGCTGTTTTTT

v_call: TRBV5-4
d_call: NA
clone_size: NA
j_call: TRBJ1-1
cdr3_aa: CASSLDQGIYAEAFF
cdr3_nt: TGTGCCAGCAGCTTGGATCAGGGTATCTACGCTGAAGCTTTCTTT